One and the same sample provided the 16 T cell receptor beta chains below, sequenced in a study of T cells in Graves' hyperthyroidism and ophthalmopathy. Amplified TCR beta CDR3 regions came from RNA transcripts. With the HTBI primer set, the TCR CDR3 went through a first round of RT-PCR. TCRdb re-called the multiplex PCR reads through MiXCR, storing one row per CDR3 protein. The sample consists of approximately 510,000 distinct CDR3 sequences, approximately 49% of them appearing once. The sample consisted of peripheral blood or thyroid tissue (not recorded which). These receptors came from an adult woman with Graves' disease, either hyperthyroidism or ophthalmopathy (not recorded which).

The chain uses TRBV2 and TRBJ1-5; TRBD1 might be the D (5 bases). There are 17 residues in the CDR3. Trimming cost V 2 bases and J 7 bases, with 21 bases left between them. The germline CDR1 and CDR2 sequences are SNHLY and FYNNEI. The CDR3 DNA sequence: TGTGCCAGCAGTGAAATCCCGGGACTAGCGGGAGGGCAGCCCCAGCATTTT. The encoded protein is CASSEIPGLAGGQPQHF.

This clonotype has just a few counts. The chain couples TRBV2 to TRBJ2-7; 7 bases align to TRBD2. Looked up from germline, CDR1 is SNHLY and CDR2 is FYNNEI. With 10 bases clipped from V and 0 bases from J, the junction kept 15 bases outside the gene matches. This CDR3 is built from 16 residues. CDR3 DNA sequence: TGTGCCACCGATAGCGGGCTAGCGGAGATCTCCTACGAGCAGTACTTC. It is translated as CATDSGLAEISYEQYF.

This clonotype has at least ten counts. The V call is TRBV6-1, the J call TRBJ2-5; 9 bases agree with TRBD1. CDR1 is MNHNS and CDR2 is SASEGT in the germline V gene. This CDR3 has 14 residues. Trimming at V came to 7 bases and at J to 5 bases, leaving 8 bases not matched to a gene. CDR3 DNA: TGTGCCAGCAACCCACAGGGGGCATGGGAGACCCAGTACTTC. Its translation is CASNPQGAWETQYF.

This clonotype was picked up many times. This chain joins TRBV5-6 and TRBJ1-2, with 7 bases fitting TRBD1. V shed 2 bases, J shed 4 bases, and the junction held 5 bases outside the gene matches. The CDR3 length is 14 residues. CDR1 is SGHDT, CDR2 YYEEEE, per germline. The CDR3 protein is CASSFGTVFYGYTF. CDR3 nucleotides: TGTGCCAGCAGCTTCGGGACAGTCTTCTATGGCTACACCTTC.

The V and J genes are TRBV7-2 and TRBJ1-1; the D is unclear. Germline V gene data show CDR1 as SGHTA and CDR2 as FQGNSA. V shed 4 bases and J shed 1 base, with 10 bases lying between them. The CDR3 sequence is 14 residues long. The CDR3 region has the DNA TGTGCCAGCAGCTACGACGCGAGGAACACTGAAGCTTTCTTT. It encodes CASSYDARNTEAFF.

This clonotype was detected only a few times. The chain links TRBV4-1 to TRBJ1-4; 7 bases map to TRBD1. Germline CDR1 and CDR2: MGHRA and YSYEKL. This CDR3 is built from 14 residues. After removal of 3 bases from V and 11 bases from J, the junction contained 9 bases not matched to a gene. CDR3 residues: CASSQLTGDSKLFF. The DNA for the CDR3 is TGCGCCAGCAGCCAGTTGACCGGGGACAGTAAACTGTTTTTT.

The chain uses TRBV10-3 and TRBJ1-3; D remains ambiguous. V lost 11 bases to trimming and J lost 4 bases, with 15 bases between them. Germline assignment: CDR1 ENHRY and CDR2 SYGVKD. This CDR3 region has 13 residues. The CDR3 loop is CASRDPTGNTIYF. CDR3 sequence (DNA): TGTGCCTCGCGTGACCCGACAGGAAACACCATATATTTT.

The V call is TRBV15, the J call TRBJ2-5; 10 bases are shared with TRBD2. CDR3 size: 19 residues. Germline-derived CDR1 and CDR2 are LNHNV and YYDKDF (reference sequence). The trim removed 5 bases at V and 0 bases at J, leaving 15 bases unmatched. The CDR3 sequence is CATSGRLAGVGSYQETQYF. In nucleotides, the CDR3 is TGTGCCACCAGCGGACGTCTAGCGGGAGTAGGGTCCTACCAAGAGACCCAGTACTTC.

This clonotype turned up a few times. The chain is built from TRBV11-2 and TRBJ2-7; 8 bases agree with TRBD2. Germline CDR1 and CDR2: SGHAT and FQNNGV. The J segment lost 4 bases and the V segment lost 5 bases, leaving 13 bases of the junction unmatched. The CDR3 runs 16 residues. The CDR3, as DNA: TGTGCCAGCAGCAAACCCCAAGCGGGAGTAGGTTACGAGCAGTACTTC. Its protein product is CASSKPQAGVGYEQYF. The entire variable domain, with the rest obtained from reference TRBV11-2 and TRBJ2-7, is as follows: EAGVAQSPRYKIIEKRQSVAFWCNPISGHATLYWYQQILGQGPKLLIQFQNNGVVDDSQLPKDRFSAERLKGVDSTLKIQPAKLEDSAVYLCASSKPQAGVGYEQYFGPGTRLTVT.

About this clonotype: A much larger clone sits a single nucleotide away, making a read error possible. CDR3 sequence (DNA): TGTGCCGGCAGCTCACGACTAGCGGGAACCTACGAGCAGTACTTC. Encoded protein: CAGSSRLAGTYEQYF. The chain is built from TRBV5-6 and TRBJ2-7; 11 positions agree with TRBD2. This CDR3 spans 15 amino acids. Germline CDR1 is SGHDT and CDR2 is YYEEEE. The full variable domain, its missing parts supplied by reference TRBV5-6 and TRBJ2-7, is DAGVTQSPTHLIKTRGQQVTLRCSPKSGHDTVSWYQQALGQGPQFIFQYYEEEERQRGNFPDRFSGHQFPNYSSELNVNALLLGDSALYLCAGSSRLAGTYEQYFGPGTRLTVT.

Many counts were recorded for this clonotype. V and J are TRBV7-2 and TRBJ2-5, with D possibly TRBD2 on 6 matching bases. The germline CDR1 and CDR2 sequences are SGHTA and FQGNSA. V dropped 5 bases and J dropped 10 bases, with 20 bases sitting between them. The CDR3 loop spans 14 amino acids. CDR3 in amino acids: CASSPPGLSDVQYF. DNA for the CDR3: TGTGCCAGCAGCCCCCCGGGACTTTCCGATGTCCAGTACTTC.

The chain is built from TRBV9 and TRBJ1-5; 7 bases line up with TRBD1. The CDR3 is made up of 14 amino acids. CDR1 SGDLS and CDR2 YYNGEE come from the germline V gene. The ends lost 3 bases at V and 2 bases at J; junction bases unmatched: 2. CDR3 bases: TGTGCCAGCAGCGCCGGGACAGGCAATCAGCCCCAGCATTTT. Translation gives CASSAGTGNQPQHF.

This clonotype has a count of ten or more. The rearrangement links TRBV12-3 or TRBV12-4 to TRBJ2-7; TRBD1 or TRBD2 may be the D gene (5 bases each). Trimming removed 8 bases at V and 0 bases at J, with 14 bases between. This CDR3 is built from 14 residues. The CDR3: CASGTRQSSYEQYF. The DNA for the CDR3 is TGTGCCAGCGGGACCCGACAGAGCTCCTACGAGCAGTACTTC.

This clonotype was picked up one time. The chain recombines TRBV19 with TRBJ1-2; 11 bases are a match to TRBD1. J gave up 6 bases and V 7 bases, and 10 bases lay outside the gene matches. The CDR3 contains 15 residues. Germline V gene data show CDR1 as LNHDA and CDR2 as SQIVND (reference sequence). In nucleotides, the CDR3 is TGTGCCAGTACCATACGGGACAGGGGGGACGATGGCTACACCTTC. It yields the protein CASTIRDRGDDGYTF.

The chain couples TRBV7-6 to TRBJ2-7; TRBD1 is a possible D gene (5 bases). This CDR3 spans 13 amino acids. The germline V gene encodes CDR1 SGHVS and CDR2 FNYEAQ. Deletions cut 3 bases from V and 5 bases from J, with 11 bases between. CDR3 loop: CASSFRQGNEQYF. DNA of the CDR3: TGTGCCAGCAGCTTTCGGCAGGGCAACGAGCAGTACTTC.

V usage is TRBV6-5 and J usage is TRBJ2-7; 7 bases are shared with TRBD1. The CDR3 spans 14 residues. The trim removed 4 bases at V and 4 bases at J, leaving 7 bases unmatched. Germline CDR1 is MNHEY and CDR2 is SVGAGI. CDR3 DNA: TGTGCCAGCAGTTTACCGGGACAGTGGTACGAGCAGTACTTC. Translation: CASSLPGQWYEQYF.